This T cell receptor beta chain is drawn from a study of CD8 T cells in Susac syndrome. This clonotype was observed a single time. Random-hexamer reverse transcription was applied to about 0.5 to 1 ug RNA. TCRdb reanalysed the immunoSEQ multiplex PCR reads using MiXCR and keeps one entry per CDR3 protein. The data contain around 300,000 distinct CDR3 sequences, 92% of them singletons. This TCR derives from a human donor with multiple sclerosis. The sequenced material came from CD4+ T cells from PBMCs.

This CDR3 reads CASSYAGQGVETQYF. CDR3 DNA: TGTGCCAGCAGTTACGCTGGACAGGGGGTAGAGACCCAGTACTTC. This chain connects TRBV6-5 to TRBJ2-5, with TRBD1 identical over 10 bases. J lost 4 bases, V lost 2 bases, and 4 bases had no gene match. This CDR3 spans 15 amino acids. The germline CDR1 and CDR2 sequences are MNHEY and SVGAGI.